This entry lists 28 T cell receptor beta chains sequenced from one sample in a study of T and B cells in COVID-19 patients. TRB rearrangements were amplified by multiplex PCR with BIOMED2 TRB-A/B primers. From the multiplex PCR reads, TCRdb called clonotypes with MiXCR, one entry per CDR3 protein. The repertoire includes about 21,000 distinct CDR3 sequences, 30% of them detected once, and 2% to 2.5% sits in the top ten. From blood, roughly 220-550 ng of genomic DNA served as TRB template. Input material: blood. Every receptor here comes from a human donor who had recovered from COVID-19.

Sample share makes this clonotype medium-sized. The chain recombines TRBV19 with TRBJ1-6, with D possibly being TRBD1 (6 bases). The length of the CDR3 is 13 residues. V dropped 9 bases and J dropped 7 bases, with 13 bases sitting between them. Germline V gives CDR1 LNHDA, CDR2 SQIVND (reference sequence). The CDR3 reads CASRQEGNSPLHF. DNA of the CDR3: TGTGCCAGCAGACAGGAGGGGAATTCACCCCTCCACTTT.

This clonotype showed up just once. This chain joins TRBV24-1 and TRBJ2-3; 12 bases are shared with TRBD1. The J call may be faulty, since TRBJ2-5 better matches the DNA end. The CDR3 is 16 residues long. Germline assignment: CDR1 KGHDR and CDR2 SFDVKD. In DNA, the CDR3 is TGTGCCACCAGTGATTCCGGGACAGGGGGCGGAGAGACCCAGTACTTC. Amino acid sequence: CATSDSGTGGGETQYF.

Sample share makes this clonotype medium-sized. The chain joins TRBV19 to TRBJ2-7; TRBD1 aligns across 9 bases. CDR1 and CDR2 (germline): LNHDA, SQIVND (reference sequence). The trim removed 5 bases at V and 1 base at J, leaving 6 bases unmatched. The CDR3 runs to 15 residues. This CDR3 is CASSAPGQGSYEQYF. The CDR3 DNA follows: TGTGCCAGTAGTGCCCCGGGACAGGGTTCCTACGAGCAGTACTTC.

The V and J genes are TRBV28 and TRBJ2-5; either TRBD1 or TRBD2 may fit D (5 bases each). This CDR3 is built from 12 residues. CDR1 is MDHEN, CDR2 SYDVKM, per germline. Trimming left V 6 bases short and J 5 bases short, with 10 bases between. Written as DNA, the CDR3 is TGTGCCAGCAGACGAGGGGCCGAGACCCAGTACTTC. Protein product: CASRRGAETQYF.

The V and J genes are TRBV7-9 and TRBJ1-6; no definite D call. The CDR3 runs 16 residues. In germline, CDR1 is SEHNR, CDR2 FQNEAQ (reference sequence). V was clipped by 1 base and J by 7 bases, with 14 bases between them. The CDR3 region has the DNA TGTGCCAGCAGCTTAGAGTTGGGGAACCTCAATTCACCCCTCCACTTT. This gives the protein CASSLELGNLNSPLHF.

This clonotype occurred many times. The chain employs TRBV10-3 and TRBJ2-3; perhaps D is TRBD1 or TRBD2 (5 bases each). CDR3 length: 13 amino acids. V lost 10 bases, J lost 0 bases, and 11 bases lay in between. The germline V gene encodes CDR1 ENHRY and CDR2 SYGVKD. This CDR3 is CATQGPSTDTQYF. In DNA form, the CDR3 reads TGTGCCACGCAGGGACCGAGCACAGATACGCAGTATTTT.

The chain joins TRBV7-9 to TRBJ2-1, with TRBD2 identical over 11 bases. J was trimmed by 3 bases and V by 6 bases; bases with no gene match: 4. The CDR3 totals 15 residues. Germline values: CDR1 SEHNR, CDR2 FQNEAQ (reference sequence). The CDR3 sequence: CASSVSGGGYNEQFF. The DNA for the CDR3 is TGTGCCAGCAGTGTTAGCGGGGGGGGCTACAATGAGCAGTTCTTC.

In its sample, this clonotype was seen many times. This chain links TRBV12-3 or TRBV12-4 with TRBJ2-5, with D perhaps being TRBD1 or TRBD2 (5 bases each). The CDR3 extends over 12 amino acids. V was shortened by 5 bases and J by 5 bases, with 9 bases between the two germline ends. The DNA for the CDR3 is TGTGCCAGCAGTGGGGGAGTGGAGACCCAGTACTTC. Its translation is CASSGGVETQYF.

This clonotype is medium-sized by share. CDR3 in DNA: TGCAGCGCTAGCGGGGGGCGAGGGACAGATACGCAGTATTTT. This sequence encodes CSASGGRGTDTQYF. The chain links TRBV29-1 to TRBJ2-3, with 11 bases matching TRBD2. CDR3 length: 14 residues. The J segment lost 3 bases and the V segment lost 7 bases, leaving 6 bases of the junction unmatched. Germline-derived CDR1 and CDR2 are SQVTM and ANQGSEA.

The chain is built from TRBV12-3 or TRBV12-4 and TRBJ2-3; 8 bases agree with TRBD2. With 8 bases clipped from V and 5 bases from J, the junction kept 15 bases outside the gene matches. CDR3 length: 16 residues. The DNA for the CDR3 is TGTGCCAGCGGCCTAAGGTCGCGGGGGGCCATAGATACGCAGTATTTT. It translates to CASGLRSRGAIDTQYF.

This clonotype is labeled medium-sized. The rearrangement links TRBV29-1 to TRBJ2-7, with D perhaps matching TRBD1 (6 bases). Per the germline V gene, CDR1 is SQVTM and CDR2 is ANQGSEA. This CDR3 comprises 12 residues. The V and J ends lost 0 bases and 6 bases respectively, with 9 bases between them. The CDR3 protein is CSVEEGASEQYF. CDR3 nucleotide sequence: TGCAGCGTTGAAGAGGGGGCTAGCGAGCAGTACTTC.

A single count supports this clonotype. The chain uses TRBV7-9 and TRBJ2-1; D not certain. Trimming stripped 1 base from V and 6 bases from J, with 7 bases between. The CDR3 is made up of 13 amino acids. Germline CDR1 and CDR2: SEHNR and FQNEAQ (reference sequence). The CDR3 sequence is CASSLVPFNEQFF. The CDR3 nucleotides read TGTGCCAGCAGCTTAGTACCCTTCAATGAGCAGTTCTTC.

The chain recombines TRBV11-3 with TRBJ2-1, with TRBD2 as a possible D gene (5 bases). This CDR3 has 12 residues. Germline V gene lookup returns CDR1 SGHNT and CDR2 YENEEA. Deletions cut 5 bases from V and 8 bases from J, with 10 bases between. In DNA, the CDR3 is TGTGCCAGCAGCCGGGGTGTCCATGAGCAGTTCTTC. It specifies CASSRGVHEQFF.

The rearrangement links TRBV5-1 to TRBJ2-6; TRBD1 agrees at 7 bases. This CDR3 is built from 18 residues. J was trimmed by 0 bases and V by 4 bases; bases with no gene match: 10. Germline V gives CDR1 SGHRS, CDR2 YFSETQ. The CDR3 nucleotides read TGCGCCAGCAGCACCGGACAGGTGTCCCTCTCTGGGGCCAACGTCCTGACTTTC. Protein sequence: CASSTGQVSLSGANVLTF.

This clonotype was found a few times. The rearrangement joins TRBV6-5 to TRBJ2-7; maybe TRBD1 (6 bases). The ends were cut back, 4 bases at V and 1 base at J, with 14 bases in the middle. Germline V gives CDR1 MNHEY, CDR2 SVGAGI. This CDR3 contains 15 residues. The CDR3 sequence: CASSFRTGPSYEQYF. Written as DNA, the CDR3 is TGTGCCAGCAGTTTTAGAACAGGGCCTTCCTACGAGCAGTACTTC.

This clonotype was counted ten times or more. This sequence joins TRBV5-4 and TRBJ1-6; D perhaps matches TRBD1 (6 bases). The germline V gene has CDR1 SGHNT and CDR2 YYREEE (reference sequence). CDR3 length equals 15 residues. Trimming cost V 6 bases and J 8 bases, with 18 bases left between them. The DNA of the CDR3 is TGTGCCAGCAACCGGGACACTAGATACGATTCACCCCTCCACTTT. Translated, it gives CASNRDTRYDSPLHF.

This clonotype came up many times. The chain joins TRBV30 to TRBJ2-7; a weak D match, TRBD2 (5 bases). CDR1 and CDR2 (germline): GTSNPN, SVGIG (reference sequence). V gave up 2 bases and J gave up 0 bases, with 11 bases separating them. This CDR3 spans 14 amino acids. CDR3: CAWSMGSGSYEQYF. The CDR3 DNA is TGTGCCTGGAGTATGGGGAGCGGCTCCTACGAGCAGTACTTC. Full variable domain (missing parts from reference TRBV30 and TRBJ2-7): SQTIHQWPATLVQPVGSPLSLECTVEGTSNPNLYWYRQAAGRGLQLLFYSVGIGQISSEVPQNLSASRPQDRQFILSSKKLLLSDSGFYLCAWSMGSGSYEQYFGPGTRLTVT.

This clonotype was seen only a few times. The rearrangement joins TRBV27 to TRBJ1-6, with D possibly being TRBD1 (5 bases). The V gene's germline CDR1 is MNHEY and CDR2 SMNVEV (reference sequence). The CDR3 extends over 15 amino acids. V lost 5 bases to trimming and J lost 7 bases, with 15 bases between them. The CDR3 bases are TGTGCCAGCAGTCCCCCGGACGGGGGAAATTCACCCCTCCACTTT. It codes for CASSPPDGGNSPLHF.

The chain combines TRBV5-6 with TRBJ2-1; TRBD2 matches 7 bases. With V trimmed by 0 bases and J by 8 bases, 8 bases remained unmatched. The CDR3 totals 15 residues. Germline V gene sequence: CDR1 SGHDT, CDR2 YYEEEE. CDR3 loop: CASSLGLAVVDEQFF. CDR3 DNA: TGTGCCAGCAGCTTGGGGCTAGCGGTAGTGGATGAGCAGTTCTTC.

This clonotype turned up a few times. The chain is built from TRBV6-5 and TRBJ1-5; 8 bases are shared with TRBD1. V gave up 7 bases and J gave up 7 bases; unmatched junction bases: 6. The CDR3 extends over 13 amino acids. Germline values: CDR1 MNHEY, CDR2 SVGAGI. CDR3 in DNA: TGTGCCAGCAAGGGACAGGCTCCCCAGCCCCAGCATTTT. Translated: CASKGQAPQPQHF.

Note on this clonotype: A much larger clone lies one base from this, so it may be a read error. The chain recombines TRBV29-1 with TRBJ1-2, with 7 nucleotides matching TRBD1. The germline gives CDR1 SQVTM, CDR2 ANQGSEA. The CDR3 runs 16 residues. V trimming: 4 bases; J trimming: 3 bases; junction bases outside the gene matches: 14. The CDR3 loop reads CSVGTVQGRVDYGYTF. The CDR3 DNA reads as TGCAGCGTTGGGACAGTACAGGGGCGTGTGGACTATGGCTACACCTTC.

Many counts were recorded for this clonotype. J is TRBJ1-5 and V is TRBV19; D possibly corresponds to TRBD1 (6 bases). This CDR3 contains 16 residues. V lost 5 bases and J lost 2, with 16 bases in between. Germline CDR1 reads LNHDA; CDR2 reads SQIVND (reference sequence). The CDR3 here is CASSSHGRGRNQPQHF. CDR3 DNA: TGTGCCAGTAGTTCCCACGGGCGGGGGCGCAATCAGCCCCAGCATTTT.

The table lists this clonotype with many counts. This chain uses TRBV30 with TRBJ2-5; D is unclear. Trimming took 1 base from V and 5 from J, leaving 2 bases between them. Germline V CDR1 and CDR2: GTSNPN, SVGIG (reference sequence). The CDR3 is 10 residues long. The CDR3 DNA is TGTGCCTGGAGTGGGGAGACCCAGTACTTC. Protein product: CAWSGETQYF. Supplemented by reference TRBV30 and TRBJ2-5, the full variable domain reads SQTIHQWPATLVQPVGSPLSLECTVEGTSNPNLYWYRQAAGRGLQLLFYSVGIGQISSEVPQNLSASRPQDRQFILSSKKLLLSDSGFYLCAWSGETQYFGPGTRLLVL.

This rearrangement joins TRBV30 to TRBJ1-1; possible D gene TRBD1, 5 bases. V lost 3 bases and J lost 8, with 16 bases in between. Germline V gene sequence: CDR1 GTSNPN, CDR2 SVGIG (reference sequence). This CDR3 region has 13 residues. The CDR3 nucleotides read TGTGCCTGGAGGAACGCCGGGGGTAGGGAAGCTTTCTTT. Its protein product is CAWRNAGGREAFF.

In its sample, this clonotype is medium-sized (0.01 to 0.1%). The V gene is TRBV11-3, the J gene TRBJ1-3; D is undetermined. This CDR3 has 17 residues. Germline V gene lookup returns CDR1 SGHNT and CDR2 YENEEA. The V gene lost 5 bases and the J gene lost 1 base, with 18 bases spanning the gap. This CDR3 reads CASSPRRIEASGNTIYF. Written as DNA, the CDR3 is TGTGCCAGCAGCCCCAGGAGGATTGAGGCATCTGGAAACACCATATATTTT.

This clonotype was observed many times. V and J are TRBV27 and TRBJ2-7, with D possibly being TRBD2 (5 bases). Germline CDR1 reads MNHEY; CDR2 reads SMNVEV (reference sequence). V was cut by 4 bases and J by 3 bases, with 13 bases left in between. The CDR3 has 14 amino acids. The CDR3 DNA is TGTGCCAGCAGTTCCTCGGACGGGGACTACGAGCAGTACTTC. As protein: CASSSSDGDYEQYF.

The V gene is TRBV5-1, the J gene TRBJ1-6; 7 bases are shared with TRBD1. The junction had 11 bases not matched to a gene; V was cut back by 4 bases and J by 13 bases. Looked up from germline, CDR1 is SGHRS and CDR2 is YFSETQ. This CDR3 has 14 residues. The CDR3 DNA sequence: TGCGCCAGCAGCCTTACAGGGGACATGACTCCCCTCCACTTT. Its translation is CASSLTGDMTPLHF.

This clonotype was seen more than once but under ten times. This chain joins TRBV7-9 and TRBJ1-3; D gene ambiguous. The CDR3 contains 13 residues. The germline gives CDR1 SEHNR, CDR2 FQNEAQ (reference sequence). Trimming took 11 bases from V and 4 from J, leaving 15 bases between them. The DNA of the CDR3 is TGTGCCGGCCATCTATTGGGGGGAAACACCATATATTTT. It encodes CAGHLLGGNTIYF. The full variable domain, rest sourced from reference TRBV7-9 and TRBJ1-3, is DTGVSQNPRHKITKRGQNVTFRCDPISEHNRLYWYRQTLGQGPEFLTYFQNEAQLEKSRLLSDRFSAERPKGSFSTLEIQRTEQGDSAMYLCAGHLLGGNTIYFGEGSWLTVV.